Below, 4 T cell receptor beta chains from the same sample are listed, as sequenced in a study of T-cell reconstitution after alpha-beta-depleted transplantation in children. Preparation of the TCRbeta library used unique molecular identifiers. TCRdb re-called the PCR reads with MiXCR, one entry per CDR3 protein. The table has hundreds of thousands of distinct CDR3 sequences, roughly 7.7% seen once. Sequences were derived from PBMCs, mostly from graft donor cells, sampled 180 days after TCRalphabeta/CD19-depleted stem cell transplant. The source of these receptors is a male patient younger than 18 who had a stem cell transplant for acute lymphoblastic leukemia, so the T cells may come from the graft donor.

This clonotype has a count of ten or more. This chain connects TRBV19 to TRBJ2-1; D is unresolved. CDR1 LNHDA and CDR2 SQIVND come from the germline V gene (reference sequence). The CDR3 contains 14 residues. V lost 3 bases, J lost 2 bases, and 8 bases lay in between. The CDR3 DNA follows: TGTGCCAGTAGTATGGGCGGAACCTACAATGAGCAGTTCTTC. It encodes CASSMGGTYNEQFF. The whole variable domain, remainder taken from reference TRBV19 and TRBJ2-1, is DGGITQSPKYLFRKEGQNVTLSCEQNLNHDAMYWYRQDPGQGLRLIYYSQIVNDFQKGDIAEGYSVSREKKESFPLTVTSAQKNPTAFYLCASSMGGTYNEQFFGPGTRLTVL.

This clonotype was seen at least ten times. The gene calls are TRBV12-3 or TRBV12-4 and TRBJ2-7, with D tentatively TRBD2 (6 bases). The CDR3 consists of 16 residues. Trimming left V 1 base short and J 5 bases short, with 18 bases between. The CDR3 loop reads CASSLGAGRSRDEQYF. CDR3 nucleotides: TGTGCCAGCAGTTTAGGGGCGGGAAGGTCGAGAGACGAGCAGTACTTC.

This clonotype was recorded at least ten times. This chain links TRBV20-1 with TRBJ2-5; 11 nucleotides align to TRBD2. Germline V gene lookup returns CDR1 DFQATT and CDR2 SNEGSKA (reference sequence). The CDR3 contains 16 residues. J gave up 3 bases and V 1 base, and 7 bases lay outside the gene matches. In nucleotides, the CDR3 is TGCAGTGCTAGAGTTGCTAGCGGGGGGCGGGAAGAGACCCAGTACTTC. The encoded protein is CSARVASGGREETQYF.

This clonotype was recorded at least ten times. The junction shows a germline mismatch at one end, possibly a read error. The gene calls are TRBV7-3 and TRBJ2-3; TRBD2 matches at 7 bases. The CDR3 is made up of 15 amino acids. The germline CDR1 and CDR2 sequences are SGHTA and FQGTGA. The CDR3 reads CASSLAGGSTDTQYF. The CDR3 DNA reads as TGCGCCAGCAGCTTGGCCGGGGGGAGCACAGATACGCAGTATTTT.